This T cell receptor beta chain is from a study of shared clonotypes between healthy human individuals. Only in-frame clones appear in the TCRdb table, and some are missing; sequencing was by immunoSEQ multiplex PCR. Here the sample spans about 1.9 million clones, around 93% being singletons. V lost 2 bases and J 2 bases, leaving 7 bases between the germline ends. Germline CDR1 is MNHEY and CDR2 is SVGAGI. This CDR3 has 14 amino acids. Naive CD8 isolation took CD45RO-negative cells positively selected for CCR7 and excluded terminally differentiated effector memory CD45RA+ cells. Study-level points and caveats: Non-shared clonotypes were found to have lower generation probabilities than the clonotypes that were shared by all four of the sorted-subset donors. Among the subsets, naive ones generally showed larger estimated richness than memory ones.

With regard to this clone: What it binds is not known. Other DNA sequences of this sample code for an identical CDR3.

This clonotype was sampled from a man aged 18 to 29 in good health. Some clones in this sample may be carry-over from other donors' samples. The sequencing sample was made of naive CD8+ T cells from PBMCs. The V call is TRBV6-5, the J call TRBJ1-5; the D is unclear. The CDR3 DNA reads as TGTGCCAGCAGTTACAGGGTAGGCAATCAGCCCCAGCATTTT. Protein product: CASSYRVGNQPQHF.